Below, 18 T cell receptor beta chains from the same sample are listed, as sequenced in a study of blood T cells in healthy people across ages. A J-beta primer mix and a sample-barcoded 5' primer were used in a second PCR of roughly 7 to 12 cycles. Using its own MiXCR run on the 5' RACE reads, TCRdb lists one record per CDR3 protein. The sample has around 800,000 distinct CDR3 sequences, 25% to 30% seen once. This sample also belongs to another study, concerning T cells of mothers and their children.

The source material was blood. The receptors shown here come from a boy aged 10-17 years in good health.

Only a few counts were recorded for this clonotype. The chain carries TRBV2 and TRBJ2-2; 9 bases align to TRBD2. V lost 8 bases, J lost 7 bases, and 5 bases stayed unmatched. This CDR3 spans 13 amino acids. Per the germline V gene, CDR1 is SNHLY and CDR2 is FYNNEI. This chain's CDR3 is CASGGLAGGELFF. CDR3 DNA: TGTGCCAGCGGGGGACTAGCAGGCGGGGAGCTGTTTTTT.

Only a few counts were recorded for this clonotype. The CDR3: CASSLLSWGEETQYF. Written as DNA, the CDR3 is TGTGCCAGCTCACTACTGAGTTGGGGGGAAGAGACCCAGTACTTC. This chain connects TRBV18 to TRBJ2-5, with D possibly matching TRBD2 (6 bases). CDR1 and CDR2 (germline): KGHSH, LQKENI. The CDR3 runs to 15 residues. Trimming cost V 4 bases and J 3 bases, with 15 bases left between them.

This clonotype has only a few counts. CDR3 in DNA: TGTGCCAGCAGCTCACCTGCCGAGGACCTCGAGCAGTACTTC. Its protein is CASSSPAEDLEQYF. The rearrangement joins TRBV7-9 to TRBJ2-7; D gene ambiguous. The CDR3 consists of 14 residues. Germline loops: CDR1 SEHNR, CDR2 FQNEAQ (reference sequence). V was clipped by 4 bases and J by 6 bases, with 16 bases between them.

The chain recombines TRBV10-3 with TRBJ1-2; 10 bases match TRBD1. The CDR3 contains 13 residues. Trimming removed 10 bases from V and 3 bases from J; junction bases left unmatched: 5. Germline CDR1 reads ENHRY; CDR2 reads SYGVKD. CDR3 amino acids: CATTGTGDYGYTF. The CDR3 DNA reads TGTGCCACGACCGGGACAGGGGACTATGGCTACACCTTC.

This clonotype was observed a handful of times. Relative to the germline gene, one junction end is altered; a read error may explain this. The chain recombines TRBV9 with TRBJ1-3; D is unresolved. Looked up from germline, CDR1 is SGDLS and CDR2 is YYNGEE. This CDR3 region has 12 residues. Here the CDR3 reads CACSEAGNTIYF. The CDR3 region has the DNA TGTGCCTGCAGCGAGGCTGGAAACACCATATATTTT.

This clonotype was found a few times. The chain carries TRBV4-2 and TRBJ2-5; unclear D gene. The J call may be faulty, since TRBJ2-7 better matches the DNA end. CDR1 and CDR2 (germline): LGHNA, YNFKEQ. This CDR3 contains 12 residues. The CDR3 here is CASSQAGDEQYF. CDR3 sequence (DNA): TGTGCCAGCAGCCAAGCAGGAGACGAGCAGTACTTC.

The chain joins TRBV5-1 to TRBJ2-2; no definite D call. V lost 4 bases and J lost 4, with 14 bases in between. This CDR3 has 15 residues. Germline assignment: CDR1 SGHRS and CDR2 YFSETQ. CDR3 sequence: CASSPRPTPTGELFF. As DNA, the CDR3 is TGCGCCAGCAGCCCCAGACCGACCCCCACCGGGGAGCTGTTTTTT.

CDR3 region: CASSWGGNEQFF. CDR3 nucleotides: TGCGCCAGCAGCTGGGGGGGGAATGAGCAGTTCTTC. This chain links TRBV5-1 with TRBJ2-1; 7 bases are a match to TRBD2. The CDR3 consists of 12 residues. Per germline, CDR1 SGHRS and CDR2 YFSETQ. J lost 7 bases, V lost 3 bases, and 1 base had no gene match.

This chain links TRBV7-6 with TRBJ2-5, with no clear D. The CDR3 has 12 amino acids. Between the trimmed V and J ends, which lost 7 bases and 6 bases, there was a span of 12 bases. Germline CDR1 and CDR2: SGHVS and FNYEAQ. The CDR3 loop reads CASTNSGKTQYF. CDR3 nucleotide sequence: TGTGCCAGCACAAACAGTGGGAAGACCCAGTACTTC.

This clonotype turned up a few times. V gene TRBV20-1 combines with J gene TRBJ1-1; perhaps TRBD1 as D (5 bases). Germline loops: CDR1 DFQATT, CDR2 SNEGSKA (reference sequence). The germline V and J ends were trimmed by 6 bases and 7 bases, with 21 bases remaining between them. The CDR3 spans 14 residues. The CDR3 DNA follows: TGCAGTGCCCCGGAGGTTAGGGGAGAGGATGAAGCTTTCTTT. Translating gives CSAPEVRGEDEAFF.

The CDR3 nucleotides are TGTGCCAGCAGTGAAATCGGGGAGGATCAAGAGACCCAGTACTTC. Protein product: CASSEIGEDQETQYF. The V gene is TRBV6-1, the J gene TRBJ2-5; a possible D gene is TRBD2 (6 bases). This CDR3 region has 15 residues. V was clipped by 2 bases and J by 2 bases, with 12 bases between them. Germline CDR1 is MNHNS and CDR2 is SASEGT.

Here the CDR3 DNA reads TGTGCCAGCAGCTTAGCGCGAGACCAAGCTTTCTTT. Protein sequence: CASSLARDQAFF. The chain joins TRBV7-9 to TRBJ1-1; unclear D gene. V was shortened by 0 bases and J by 9 bases, with 8 bases between the two germline ends. Germline loops: CDR1 SEHNR, CDR2 FQNEAQ (reference sequence). This CDR3 has 12 residues.

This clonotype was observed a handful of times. CDR3 amino acids: CASTPLDF. The CDR3 coding sequence is TGTGCCAGCACCCCTTTAGACTTC. The chain recombines TRBV21-1 with TRBJ2-7; the D call in the table, TRBD1, was not verified against the DNA. TRBV21-1 is reported as a pseudogene. The CDR3 is made up of 8 amino acids.

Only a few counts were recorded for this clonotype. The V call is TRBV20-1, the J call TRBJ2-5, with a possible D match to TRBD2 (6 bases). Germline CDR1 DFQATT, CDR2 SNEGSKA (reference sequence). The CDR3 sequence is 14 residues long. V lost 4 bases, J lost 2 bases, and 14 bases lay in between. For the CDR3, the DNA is TGCAGTGCTATCCCCGGGACTCCGCAAGAGACCCAGTACTTC. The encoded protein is CSAIPGTPQETQYF.

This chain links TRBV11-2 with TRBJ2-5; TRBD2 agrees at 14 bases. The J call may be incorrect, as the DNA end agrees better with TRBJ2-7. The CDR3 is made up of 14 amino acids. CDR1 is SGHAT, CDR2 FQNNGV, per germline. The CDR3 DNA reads TGTGCCAGCAGCGAGACTAGCGGGGGGGCCGAGCAGTACTTC. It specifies CASSETSGGAEQYF.

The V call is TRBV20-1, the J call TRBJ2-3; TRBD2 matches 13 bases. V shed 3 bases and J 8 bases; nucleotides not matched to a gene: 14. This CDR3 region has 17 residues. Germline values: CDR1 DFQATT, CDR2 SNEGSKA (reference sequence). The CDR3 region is CSASSPLAGGHRGTQYF. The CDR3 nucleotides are TGCAGTGCTAGTTCCCCACTAGCGGGGGGGCACAGGGGTACGCAGTATTTT.

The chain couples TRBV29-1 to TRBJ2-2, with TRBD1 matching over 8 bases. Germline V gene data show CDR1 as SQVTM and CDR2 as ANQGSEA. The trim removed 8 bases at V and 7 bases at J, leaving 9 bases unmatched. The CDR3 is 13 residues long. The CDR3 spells CSYLGQAHGELFF. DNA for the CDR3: TGCAGCTATTTGGGACAGGCGCACGGGGAGCTGTTTTTT.

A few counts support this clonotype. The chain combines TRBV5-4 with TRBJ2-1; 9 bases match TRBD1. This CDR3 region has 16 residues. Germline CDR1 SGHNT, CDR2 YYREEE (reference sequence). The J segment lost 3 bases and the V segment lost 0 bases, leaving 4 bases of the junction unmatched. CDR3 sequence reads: CASSLARTGDYNEQFF. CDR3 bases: TGTGCCAGCAGCTTGGCGAGGACAGGGGACTACAATGAGCAGTTCTTC.